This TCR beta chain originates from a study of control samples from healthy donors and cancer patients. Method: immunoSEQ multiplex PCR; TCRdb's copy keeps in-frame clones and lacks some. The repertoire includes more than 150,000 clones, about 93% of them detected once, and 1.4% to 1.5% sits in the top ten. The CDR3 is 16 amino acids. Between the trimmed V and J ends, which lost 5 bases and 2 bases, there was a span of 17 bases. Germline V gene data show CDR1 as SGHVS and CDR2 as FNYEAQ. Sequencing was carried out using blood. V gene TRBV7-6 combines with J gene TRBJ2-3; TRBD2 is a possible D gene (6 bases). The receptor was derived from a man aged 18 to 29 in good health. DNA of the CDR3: TGTGCCAGCAGCAGTATTTATGCGGGACTCACAGATACGCAGTATTTT. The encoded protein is CASSSIYAGLTDTQYF. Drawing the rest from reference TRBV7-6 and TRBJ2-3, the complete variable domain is GAGVSQSPRYKVTKRGQDVALRCDPISGHVSLYWYRQALGQGPEFLTYFNYEAQQDKSGLPNDRFSAERPEGSISTLTIQRTEQRDSAMYRCASSSIYAGLTDTQYFGPGTRLTVL.